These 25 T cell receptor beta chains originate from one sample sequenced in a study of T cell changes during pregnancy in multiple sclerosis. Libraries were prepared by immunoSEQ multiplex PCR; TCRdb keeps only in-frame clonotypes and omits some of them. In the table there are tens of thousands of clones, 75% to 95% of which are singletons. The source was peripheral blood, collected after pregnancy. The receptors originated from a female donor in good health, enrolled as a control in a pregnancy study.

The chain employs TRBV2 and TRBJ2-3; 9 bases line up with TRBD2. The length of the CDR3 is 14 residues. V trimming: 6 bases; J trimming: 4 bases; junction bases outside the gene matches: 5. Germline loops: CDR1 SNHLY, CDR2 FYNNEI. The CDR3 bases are TGTGCCAGCAGAGTAGCGGGGGCCTCAGATACGCAGTATTTT. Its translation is CASRVAGASDTQYF.

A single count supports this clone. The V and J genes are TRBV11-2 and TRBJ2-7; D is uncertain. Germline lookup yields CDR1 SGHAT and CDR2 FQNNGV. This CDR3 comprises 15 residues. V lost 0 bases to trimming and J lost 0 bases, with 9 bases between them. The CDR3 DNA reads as TGTGCCAGCAGCTTAGATCTGGTTAGCTCCTACGAGCAGTACTTC. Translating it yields CASSLDLVSSYEQYF.

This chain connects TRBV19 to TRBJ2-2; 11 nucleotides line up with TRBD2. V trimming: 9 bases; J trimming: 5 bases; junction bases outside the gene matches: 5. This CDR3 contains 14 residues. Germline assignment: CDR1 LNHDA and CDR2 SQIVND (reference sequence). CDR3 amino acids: CASSTSGSTGELFF. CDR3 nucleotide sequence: TGTGCCAGCTCAACTAGCGGGAGTACCGGGGAGCTGTTTTTT.

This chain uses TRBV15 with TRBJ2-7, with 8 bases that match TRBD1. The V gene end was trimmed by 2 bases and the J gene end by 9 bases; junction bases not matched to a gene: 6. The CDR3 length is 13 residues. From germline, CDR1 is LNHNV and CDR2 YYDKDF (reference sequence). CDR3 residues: CATSRSQGVGQYF. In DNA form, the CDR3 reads TGTGCCACCAGCAGATCACAGGGGGTGGGGCAGTACTTC.

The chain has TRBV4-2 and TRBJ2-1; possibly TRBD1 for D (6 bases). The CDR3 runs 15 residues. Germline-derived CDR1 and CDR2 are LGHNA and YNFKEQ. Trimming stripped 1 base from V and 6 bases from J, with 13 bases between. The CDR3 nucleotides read TGTGCCAGCAGCCAAGTTTCCGAGGACAGCAATGAGCAGTTCTTC. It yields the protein CASSQVSEDSNEQFF.

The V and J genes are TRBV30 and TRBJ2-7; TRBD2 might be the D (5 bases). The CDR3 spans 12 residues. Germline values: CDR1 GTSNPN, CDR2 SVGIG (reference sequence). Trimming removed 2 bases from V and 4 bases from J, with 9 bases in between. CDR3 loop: CAWSPAEYEQYF. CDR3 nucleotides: TGTGCCTGGAGTCCAGCGGAGTACGAGCAGTACTTC. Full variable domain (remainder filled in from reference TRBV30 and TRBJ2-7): SQTIHQWPATLVQPVGSPLSLECTVEGTSNPNLYWYRQAAGRGLQLLFYSVGIGQISSEVPQNLSASRPQDRQFILSSKKLLLSDSGFYLCAWSPAEYEQYFGPGTRLTVT.

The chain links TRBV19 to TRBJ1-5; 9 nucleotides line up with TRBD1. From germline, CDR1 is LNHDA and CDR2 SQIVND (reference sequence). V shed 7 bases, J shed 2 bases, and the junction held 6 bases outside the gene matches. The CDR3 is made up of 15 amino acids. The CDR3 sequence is CASNLQGAGNQPQHF. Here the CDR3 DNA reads TGTGCCAGTAACCTACAGGGGGCGGGCAATCAGCCCCAGCATTTT.

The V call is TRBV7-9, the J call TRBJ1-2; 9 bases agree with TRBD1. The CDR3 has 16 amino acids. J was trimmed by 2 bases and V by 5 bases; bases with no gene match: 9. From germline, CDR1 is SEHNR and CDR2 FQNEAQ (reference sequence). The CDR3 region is CASSLGTGKLNYGYTF. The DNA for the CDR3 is TGTGCCAGCAGCCTCGGGACAGGGAAACTGAACTATGGCTACACCTTC.

The CDR3 loop is CASSQDLDSYNEQFF. The CDR3 region has the DNA TGTGCCAGCAGCCAAGATCTAGACAGTTACAATGAGCAGTTCTTC. The chain couples TRBV4-2 to TRBJ2-1, with D tentatively TRBD1 (5 bases). The CDR3 has 15 residues. Germline-derived CDR1 and CDR2 are LGHNA and YNFKEQ. Trimming cost V 0 bases and J 4 bases, with 10 bases left between them.

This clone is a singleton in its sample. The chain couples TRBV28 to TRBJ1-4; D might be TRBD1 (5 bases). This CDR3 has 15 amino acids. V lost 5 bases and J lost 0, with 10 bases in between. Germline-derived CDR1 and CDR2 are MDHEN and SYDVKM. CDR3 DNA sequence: TGTGCCAGCAGTATGATGACAGCAACTAATGAAAAACTGTTTTTT. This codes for CASSMMTATNEKLFF.

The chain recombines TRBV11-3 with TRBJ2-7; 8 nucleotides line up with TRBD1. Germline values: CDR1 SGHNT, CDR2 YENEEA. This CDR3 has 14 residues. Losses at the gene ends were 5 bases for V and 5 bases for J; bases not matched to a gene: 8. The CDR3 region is CASSALTGDHEQYF. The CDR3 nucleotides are TGTGCCAGCAGCGCCCTGACAGGGGACCACGAGCAGTACTTC.

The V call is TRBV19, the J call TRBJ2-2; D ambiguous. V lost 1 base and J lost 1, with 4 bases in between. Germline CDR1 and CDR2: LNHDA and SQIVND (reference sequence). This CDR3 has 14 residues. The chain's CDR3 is CASSIGQNTGELFF. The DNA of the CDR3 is TGTGCCAGTAGTATAGGACAGAACACCGGGGAGCTGTTTTTT.

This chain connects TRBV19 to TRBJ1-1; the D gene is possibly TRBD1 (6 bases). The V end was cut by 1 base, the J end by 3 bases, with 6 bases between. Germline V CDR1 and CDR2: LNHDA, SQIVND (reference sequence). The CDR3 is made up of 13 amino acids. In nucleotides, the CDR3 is TGTGCCAGTAGTATAGGGGGGCACACTGAAGCTTTCTTT. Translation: CASSIGGHTEAFF.

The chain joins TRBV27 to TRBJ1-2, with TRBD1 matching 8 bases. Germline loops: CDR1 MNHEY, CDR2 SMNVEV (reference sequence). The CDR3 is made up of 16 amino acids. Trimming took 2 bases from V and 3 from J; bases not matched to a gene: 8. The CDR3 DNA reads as TGTGCCAGCAGTTTAGGGACAGGCTACGCTGACTATGGCTACACCTTC. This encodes CASSLGTGYADYGYTF.

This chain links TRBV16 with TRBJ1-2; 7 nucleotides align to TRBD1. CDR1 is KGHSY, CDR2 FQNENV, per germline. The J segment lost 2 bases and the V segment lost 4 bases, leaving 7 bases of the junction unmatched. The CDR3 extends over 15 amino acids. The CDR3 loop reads CASSPGEGANYGYTF. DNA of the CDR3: TGTGCCAGCAGCCCTGGCGAGGGGGCGAACTATGGCTACACCTTC.

CDR3: CASSPTGSNEKLFF. CDR3 coding DNA: TGTGCCAGCAGCCCTACCGGGAGCAATGAAAAACTGTTTTTT. The V gene is TRBV6-1, the J gene TRBJ1-4; no reliable D call. The germline CDR1 and CDR2 sequences are MNHNS and SASEGT. The CDR3 contains 14 residues. Trimming shortened V by 6 bases and J by 5 bases, and 13 bases separated the two germline ends.

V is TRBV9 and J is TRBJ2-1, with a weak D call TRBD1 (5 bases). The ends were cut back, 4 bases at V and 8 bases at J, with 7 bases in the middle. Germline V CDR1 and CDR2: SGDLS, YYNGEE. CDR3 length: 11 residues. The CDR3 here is CASSSGYEQFF. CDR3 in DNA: TGTGCCAGCAGCTCAGGGTATGAGCAGTTCTTC.

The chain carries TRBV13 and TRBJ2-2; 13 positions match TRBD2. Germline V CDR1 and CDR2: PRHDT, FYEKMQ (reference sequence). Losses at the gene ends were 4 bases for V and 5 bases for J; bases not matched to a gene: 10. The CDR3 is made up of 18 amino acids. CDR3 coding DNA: TGTGCCAGCAGCTCCACTAGGACTAGCGGGAGTTGGACCGGGGAGCTGTTTTTT. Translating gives CASSSTRTSGSWTGELFF.

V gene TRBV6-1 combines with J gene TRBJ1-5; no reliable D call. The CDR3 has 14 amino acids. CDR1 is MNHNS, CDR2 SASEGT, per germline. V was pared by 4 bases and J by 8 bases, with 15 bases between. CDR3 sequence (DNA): TGTGCCAGCAGTGGCTGGACGACGAGGGAGCCCCAGCATTTT. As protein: CASSGWTTREPQHF.

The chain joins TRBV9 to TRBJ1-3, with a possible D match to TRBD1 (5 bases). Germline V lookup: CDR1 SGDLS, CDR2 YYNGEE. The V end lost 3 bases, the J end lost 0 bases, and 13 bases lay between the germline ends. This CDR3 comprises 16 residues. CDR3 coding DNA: TGTGCCAGCAGCGCGCGGGGCTCGAGCTCTGGAAACACCATATATTTT. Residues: CASSARGSSSGNTIYF.

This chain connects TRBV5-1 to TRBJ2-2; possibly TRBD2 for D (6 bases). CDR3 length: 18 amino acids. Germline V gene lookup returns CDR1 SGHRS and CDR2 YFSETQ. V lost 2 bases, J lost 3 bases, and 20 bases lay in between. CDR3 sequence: CASSLVAWGAGYTGELFF. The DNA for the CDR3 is TGCGCCAGCAGCTTAGTCGCGTGGGGTGCGGGATACACCGGGGAGCTGTTTTTT.

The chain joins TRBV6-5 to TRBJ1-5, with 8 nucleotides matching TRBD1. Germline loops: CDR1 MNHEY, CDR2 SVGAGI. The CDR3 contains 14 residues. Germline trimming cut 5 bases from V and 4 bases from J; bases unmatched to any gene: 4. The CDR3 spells CASSRTGKNQPQHF. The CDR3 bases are TGTGCCAGCAGTCGGACAGGGAAAAATCAGCCCCAGCATTTT.

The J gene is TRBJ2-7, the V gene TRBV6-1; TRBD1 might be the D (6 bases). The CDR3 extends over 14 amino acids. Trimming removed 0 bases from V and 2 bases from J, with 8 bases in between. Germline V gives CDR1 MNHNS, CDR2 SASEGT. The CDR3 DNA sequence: TGTGCCAGCAGTGAAGCGGGGGCGACCTACGAGCAGTACTTC. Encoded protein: CASSEAGATYEQYF.

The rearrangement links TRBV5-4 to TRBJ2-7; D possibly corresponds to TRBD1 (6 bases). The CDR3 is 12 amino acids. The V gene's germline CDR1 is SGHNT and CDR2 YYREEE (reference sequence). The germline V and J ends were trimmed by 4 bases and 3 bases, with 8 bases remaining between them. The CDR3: CASSQDSYEQYF. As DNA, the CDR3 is TGTGCCAGCAGCCAGGACAGCTACGAGCAGTACTTC.

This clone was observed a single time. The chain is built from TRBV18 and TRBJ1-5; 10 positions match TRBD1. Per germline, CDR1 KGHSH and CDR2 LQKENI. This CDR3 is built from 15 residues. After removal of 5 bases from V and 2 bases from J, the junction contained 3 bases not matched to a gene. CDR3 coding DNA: TGTGCCAGCTCATCCGGGACAGGGGGCAATCAGCCCCAGCATTTT. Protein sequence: CASSSGTGGNQPQHF.